Given below is one T cell receptor (beta chain) in context. Its antigen target is currently unknown. No clone much larger than this one lies a single base away; base qualities are absent. The method behind the library was the immunoSEQ multiplex PCR assay. For the multiplex PCR, a mixture combining 60 forward primers for TCR Vbeta segments and 13 reverse primers for TCR Jbeta segments was used. The CDR3 region of rearranged TCR beta genes was amplified from genomic DNA with a multiplex PCR assay. Amplified TCR beta libraries were sequenced as 87-base-pair reads on the Illumina HiSeq System. In the source study's methods: A later analysis counted tens of millions of unique TCR beta chains across the 550 to 700 repertoires, and 9 million to 14 million of these chains were shared by at least two donors. To remove PCR and sequencing errors, raw reads were error-corrected and collapsed into unique sequences using a nearest-neighbor algorithm that merged closely related sequences. CDR3 sequences were aligned to IMGT reference sequences to assign V, D and J gene segments. Each retained sequence needed at least a six-nucleotide match to both a V gene segment and a J gene segment. Rearrangements were classified as productive when the CDR3 lacked stop codons and remained in frame with V and J, and all other rearrangements were classified as non-productive. Following IMGT convention, CDR3 was defined as the stretch from the second conserved V-encoded cysteine up to the conserved J-encoded phenylalanine. The earlier analysis of some 550 of the donors excluded any sequence lacking an unambiguous match to a single V gene segment. An earlier analysis of several hundred of the donors called V segments functional above 56.7% productive rearrangements and segregating when the between-donor standard deviation exceeded 5%. To diagnose cytomegalovirus status from the catalog of TCR beta chain sequences, a statistical classification framework was built. V and J gene assignment, in a later analysis, came from comparing TCR nucleotide sequences with IMGT/GENE-DB human TR gene sequences. In a later analysis, CDR3 sequences and most-parsimonious VDJ recombination scenarios were assigned using the TCRdist pipeline. In a later analysis, each TCR beta chain was defined by its CDR3 amino acid sequence together with its V-gene family, and reads without a unique V-gene family were excluded. To address suspected cross-contamination and a sequencing artifact, a later analysis removed approximately 600 highly shared, low-generation-probability nucleotide sequences. For each public chain, a later analysis derived a clonal expansion index from normalized ranks of inferred template counts within each repertoire. Generation probabilities in a later analysis came from a VDJ recombination model fitted to out-of-frame rearrangements, and those results were checked against IGoR. In a later analysis, TCR-TCR, TCR-HLA and TCR-CMV co-occurrence was scored with hypergeometric tests, and a repertoire-size bias correction was applied to TCR pairs. In a later analysis, false discovery rates were estimated by permuting HLA or CMV assignments 20 times. In a later analysis, co-occurring TCRs were grouped using DBSCAN, and TCRdist sequence similarity was added for clustering within HLA-allele-positive subsets. Repertoires with fewer than 30,000 or more than 120,000 public chains were left out of co-occurrence clustering, as were several repertoires with anomalous nucleotide sharing. The table comes from immuneACCESS by way of TCRdb, which keeps in-frame sequences with V and J called. Part of the clones is missing from these tables; in studies checked, under half for an unresolved V gene and the rest for unknown reasons. V, J and clone size are taken as reported in that table, and D and trimming were inferred from the DNA itself. The sample table holds about 85,000 clones, of which roughly 80% were seen once. The ten largest clones capture around 23% of the sample.

This sample is part of a study of cytomegalovirus exposure and HLA in healthy donors (TCRdb year 2017). Study-level background: According to an earlier analysis of a few hundred of the donors, about 179 million T cells yielded over 100 million unique TCR beta sequences and 276 Gb of sequence data. Rather than drawing on any new phenotypic data, the later analysis identified candidate immune exposures from TCR beta sequences and the way those sequences occurred across donors. Among the approximately 400 genotyped donors, about 83% belonged to the genetic ancestry cluster associated with self-reported Caucasian donors. Class I and class II HLA loci were covered by the typing at four-digit resolution. About five DR-DQ haplotypes were treated as single units for association and clustering because of strong linkage in the cohort. Along with the approximately 670-subject first cohort, a separate validation cohort of 120 different subjects was used. A later analysis re-analyzed previously published TCR beta repertoires from roughly 690 donors and added high-resolution HLA genotyping to study TCR occurrence patterns. The study combined high-throughput TCR immunosequencing, statistical association of individual TCRs with disease status, and machine learning to predict cytomegalovirus infection status. An early release that covered several hundred HLA-typed donors contained 300 to 350 gigabases of sequencing data and tens of millions of unique TCR sequences. The study profiled the T cell repertoires of some 610 subjects by immunosequencing and related them to cytomegalovirus serostatus. The aim of the study was to test whether cataloging public T cell receptors could identify signatures of past pathogen exposure. Donor age, sex, ethnicity and CMV serostatus were collected together with the repertoire data. All discovery cohort repertoires had been generated on a single sequencing platform. On average, 235,054 unique TCR beta nucleotide sequences were sequenced per donor among some 420 genotyped donors of the cohort, with roughly 20% of those sequences being non-productive. An earlier analysis of fewer than 750 of the donors used high-throughput TCR beta sequencing to judge whether each TCR beta V gene segment behaved as functional or pseudogenic. A later genetic analysis took genome-wide SNP genotypes for about three fifths of the 666 donors and used that subset as a discovery cohort. Typing coverage differed by locus: A, B, C, DRB1 and DQB1 were typed in roughly 620-630 donors, DQA1 in about 500, DPA1 in roughly 590, and DPB1 in 472.

The CDR3 spans 13 residues, from the cysteine through the phenylalanine. Only the CDR3 DNA stays, 39 bases, in frame from base 1. For CDR1 and CDR2, the germline V gene lists SGDLS and YYNGEE. V drops 0 bases and J drops 4 bases, leaving 5 bases in between. The cohort was made up of roughly 670 healthy bone marrow donors. At the time of sampling, all cohort members were nominally healthy, though unrecorded immune exposures were likely present. The donor tested CMV seropositive and was one of the 289 seropositive cohort members. Every donor gave a peripheral blood sample, and the peripheral blood mononuclear cells from that sample were used for TCR beta sequencing. Genomic DNA was extracted from the blood cell samples with the Qiagen DNeasy Blood Extraction Kit. Overall results and qualifications from the work: Compared with the approximately 720-donor mean, donors in an Asian-associated ancestry cluster had fewer N-insertions in productive TCRs, according to a later genetic analysis. Linkage disequilibrium might explain the correlated functional status among segregating V segments, but an unknown experimental factor could not be excluded. An earlier analysis of 450 to 750 of the donors showed that most TCR beta V segments appeared in productive rearrangements either about 87% or about 30% of the time, which broadly matched IMGT annotations. When HLA alleles, especially DR and DQ, strongly co-occurred, TCR associations were difficult to assign to individual alleles. It was suggested by the authors that the approach could potentially be generalized to other disease states and immunological phenotypes. An association between a missense DCLRE1C variant and V-gene and J-gene trimming of TCR beta chains was found in a later genetic analysis and replicated in an independent cohort. The study listed around 160 TCR beta chains as associated with cytomegalovirus. Across donors, most TCR sequences were observed very rarely, whereas some public TCRs were present in many individuals. Several of the top co-occurrence clusters appeared to be linked to parvovirus B19, influenza, CMV and Epstein-Barr virus, according to a later analysis. Because some donors lacked HLA typing at each locus, the association tests relied only on the typed subset. A group of highly shared sequence variants was considered likely to be a technical artifact of the sequencing pipeline. A further reported finding was that TCR beta sequences accurately predicted the HLA-A and HLA-B alleles for most subjects in the first cohort. The only immune exposure information available for the cohort was CMV serostatus. In a later analysis, the rate of TCR association differed among HLA loci, with DRB1 alleles having the most associated TCRs and HLA-C alleles having the fewest. A later analysis associated 15,000 to 20,000 TCR beta sequences with specific HLA alleles at a false discovery rate of 0.05. Some 15 rarely observed V segments, including chromosome 9 orphons, were excluded from the earlier analysis of approximately 500 of the donors because counts were too low. Some IMGT-functional V segments, including TRBV6-2 and TRBV6-3, could not be told apart with the 87-base-pair reads, so those segments were excluded. Only TCR beta chains were sequenced in this cohort, and the absence of alpha or paired-chain data limited detectable features. Sequencing depth was assumed to be roughly uniform across donors in the presence/absence analyses, though that assumption may not hold. In a later analysis, HLA-associated TCR beta chains showed more clonal expansion and lower generation probabilities than non-associated chains that were equally common. In a later analysis, most CMV-associated TCR beta chains were found to appear HLA-restricted, with HLA associations seemingly driven largely by CMV exposure. The classifier was reported to diagnose cytomegalovirus status with high specificity and sensitivity in both the original and validation cohorts. In vitro tests confirmed that three of the cytomegalovirus-associated TCR beta chains recognize cytomegalovirus antigens.

This sequence originates from a woman aged 45-60 years in good health and CMV-seropositive. The sequenced sample was PBMCs. The chain links TRBV9 with TRBJ1-3; the D gene cannot be resolved reliably. The CDR3: CASSVEEGNTIYF. The DNA reads TGTGCCAGCAGCGTAGAAGAGGGAAACACCATATATTTT.